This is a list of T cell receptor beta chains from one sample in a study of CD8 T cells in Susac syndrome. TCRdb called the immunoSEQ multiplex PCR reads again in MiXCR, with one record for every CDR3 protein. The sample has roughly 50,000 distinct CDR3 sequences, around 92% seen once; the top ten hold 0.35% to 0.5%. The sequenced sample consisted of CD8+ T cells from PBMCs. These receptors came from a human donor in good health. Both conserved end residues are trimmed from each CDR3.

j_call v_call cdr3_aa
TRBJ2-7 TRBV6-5 ASSPGGPLEQY
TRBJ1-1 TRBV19 ASSGSGVTEAF
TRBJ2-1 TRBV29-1 SVEDFVGSYNDYEQF
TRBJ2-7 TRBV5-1 ASSGPLAGAGEQY
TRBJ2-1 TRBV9 ASSGLAGDPPSYNEQF
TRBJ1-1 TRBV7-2 ASSLTGRNTEAF
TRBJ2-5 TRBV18 ASSPADIPQETQY
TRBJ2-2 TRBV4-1 ASSPGMGTGDTGELF
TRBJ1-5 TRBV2 ASSVGQGLQPQH
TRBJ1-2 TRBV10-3 AISTRDSHLSIYGYT
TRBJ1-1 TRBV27 ASSLGGGGVEAF
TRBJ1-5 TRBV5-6 ASSLGGSSNQPQH
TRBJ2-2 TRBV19 ASSLPGLATGELF
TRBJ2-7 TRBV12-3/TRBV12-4 ASSFGYEQY
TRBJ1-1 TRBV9 ASSVGGAGEAF
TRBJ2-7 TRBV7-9 ASSSGSPYEQY
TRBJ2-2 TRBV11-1 ASSFTRNTGELF
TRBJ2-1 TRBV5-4 ASSLGGAEQF
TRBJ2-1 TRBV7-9 ASSLVLASDEQF
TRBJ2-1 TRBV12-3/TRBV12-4 ASSLSGESSYNEQF
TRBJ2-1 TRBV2 ASSERAGRYNAQF
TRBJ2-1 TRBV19 ASSLAGPNNEQF
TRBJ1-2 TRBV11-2 ASSFHRDEYGYT
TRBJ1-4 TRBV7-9 ASSPPKGHNPTNEKLF
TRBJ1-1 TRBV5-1 ASRRDRNTEAF
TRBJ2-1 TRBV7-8 ASSHLAGGPIEQF
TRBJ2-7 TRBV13 ASSTLTGTHEQY
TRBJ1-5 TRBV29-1 SVAVDTTQPQH
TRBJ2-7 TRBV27 ASSFFPGTSEQY
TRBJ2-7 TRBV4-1 ASSQAGGPYEQY
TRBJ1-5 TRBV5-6 ASSLGAGGGNQPQH
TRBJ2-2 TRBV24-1 ATSDLQTSGMNTGELF
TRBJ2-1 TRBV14 ASSQLAGGPWEQF
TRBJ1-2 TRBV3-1 ASSQGVGGAPYGYT
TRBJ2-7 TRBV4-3 ASSQILIGGGPYEQY
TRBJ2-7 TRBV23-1 ASNAPGLAAYEQY
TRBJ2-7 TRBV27 ASSSEQGYEQY
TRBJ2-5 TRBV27 ASSPGLAGARRETQY
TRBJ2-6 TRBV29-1 SVEGGAGANVLT
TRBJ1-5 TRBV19 ASSIPGLNQPQH
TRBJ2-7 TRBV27 ASSTGQGAYEQY
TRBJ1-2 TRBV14 ASSQVPGDIYGYT
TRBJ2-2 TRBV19 ASTYRDPNTGELF
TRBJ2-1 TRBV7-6 ASSQGPFSYNEQF
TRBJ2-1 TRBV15 ATSVSGNYNEQF